The 31 T cell receptor beta chains below were found in one sample sequenced in a study of CD8+CD57+ T cells in acquired aplastic anemia. Profiles of TCR beta VDJ and CDR3 were generated from a genomic DNA template. TCRdb fed the reads into MiXCR, producing one record per CDR3 protein. Of approximately 190,000 distinct CDR3 sequences detected, less than 60% appear once; the ten largest clones hold over 7.5%. CD8+CD57+ cell expansion, shown by flow cytometry, had occurred in the patients selected for sequencing. Sequenced input: sorted CD4+, CD8+, or CD8+CD57+ T cells (not recorded which) from PBMCs. Receptors were obtained from a human donor with aplastic anemia.

In regard to this clonotype: Its ends do not fully match the called genes, so a read error is possible. The genes are TRBV10-2 and TRBJ1-1; D is ambiguous. The CDR3 sequence is 14 residues long. From germline, CDR1 is WSHSY and CDR2 SAAADI. The CDR3 loop reads CANSESNVNTEAFF. CDR3 nucleotides: TGCGCCAACAGTGAGTCCAACGTGAACACTGAAGCTTTCTTT.

CDR3 in amino acids: CASSGDRGTEAFF. The DNA of the CDR3 is TGTGCCAGCAGCGGTGACCGGGGCACTGAAGCTTTCTTT. The chain is built from TRBV7-4 and TRBJ1-1; D is ambiguous. Trimming stripped 5 bases from V and 4 bases from J, with 11 bases between. This CDR3 comprises 13 residues. The germline gives CDR1 SGHVT, CDR2 SQSDAQ. The full variable domain, rest sourced from reference TRBV7-4 and TRBJ1-1, is GAGVSQSPRYKVAKRGRDVALRCDSISGHVTLYWYRQTLGQGSEVLTYSQSDAQRDKSGRPSGRFSAERPERSVSTLKIQRTEQGDSAVYLCASSGDRGTEAFFGQGTRLTVV.

At least ten counts were recorded for this clonotype. This sequence joins TRBV2 and TRBJ2-4, with D maybe TRBD1 (9 bases). Looked up from germline, CDR1 is SNHLY and CDR2 is FYNNEI. CDR3 size: 14 residues. Trimming took off 7 bases at V and 9 bases at J, with 19 bases between the two ends. The DNA of the CDR3 is TGTGCCAGCATGCGGGGGGACAGGGTCGCCATTCAGTACTTC. Its translation is CASMRGDRVAIQYF.

Many counts were recorded for this clonotype. The genes are TRBV5-6 and TRBJ2-7, with 11 bases identical to TRBD2. V was clipped by 2 bases and J by 1 base; unmatched bases: 5. The germline V gene has CDR1 SGHDT and CDR2 YYEEEE. This CDR3 is 16 amino acids long. As DNA, the CDR3 is TGTGCCAGCAGCTTCGTAGCGGGAGGGCCTTCCTACGAGCAGTACTTC. It specifies CASSFVAGGPSYEQYF.

The chain has TRBV7-8 and TRBJ1-2; 8 bases agree with TRBD1. Trimming at V came to 5 bases and at J to 7 bases, leaving 12 bases not matched to a gene. This CDR3 has 15 residues. Germline assignment: CDR1 SGHVS and CDR2 FQNEAQ. The CDR3 loop is CASSKGQGFVRGYTF. The CDR3 coding sequence is TGTGCCAGCAGCAAAGGACAGGGTTTTGTCCGTGGCTACACCTTC.

This clonotype was detected many times. CDR3 loop: CASGPMNTEAFF. The CDR3 region has the DNA TGTGCCAGCGGACCCATGAACACTGAAGCTTTCTTT. The chain combines TRBV2 with TRBJ1-1; no firm D call. Germline V gives CDR1 SNHLY, CDR2 FYNNEI. The CDR3 sequence is 12 residues long. Trimming cost V 8 bases and J 0 bases, with 7 bases left between them.

The chain combines TRBV5-5 with TRBJ2-2; D is undetermined. Germline V gene data show CDR1 as SGHKS and CDR2 as YYEKEE (reference sequence). The CDR3 length is 16 residues. V lost 1 base and J 2 bases, leaving 12 bases between the germline ends. The CDR3 DNA follows: TGTGCCAGCAGCTTGTGGGTGACGGTTAACACCGGGGAGCTGTTTTTT. Its translation: CASSLWVTVNTGELFF.

V usage is TRBV15 and J usage is TRBJ2-7; either TRBD1 or TRBD2 may supply D (5 bases each). V gave up 9 bases and J gave up 2 bases, with 20 bases separating them. CDR1 and CDR2 (germline): LNHNV, YYDKDF (reference sequence). CDR3 length equals 15 residues. The CDR3 bases are TGTGCCACGGCGGGTGGTTCGAAAGGGGCCTACGAGCAGTACTTC. This sequence encodes CATAGGSKGAYEQYF.

The chain links TRBV11-2 to TRBJ2-7; D not resolved. Germline V gives CDR1 SGHAT, CDR2 FQNNGV. CDR3 size: 10 residues. V was pared by 0 bases and J by 7 bases, with 1 base between. The CDR3 sequence: CASSLEEQYF. The CDR3 nucleotides read TGTGCCAGCAGCTTAGAAGAGCAGTACTTC. Combining the CDR3 with reference TRBV11-2 and TRBJ2-7 gives the whole variable domain EAGVAQSPRYKIIEKRQSVAFWCNPISGHATLYWYQQILGQGPKLLIQFQNNGVVDDSQLPKDRFSAERLKGVDSTLKIQPAKLEDSAVYLCASSLEEQYFGPGTRLTVT.

The sample holds a few counts of this clonotype. The J gene is TRBJ2-2, the V gene TRBV10-2, with a possible D match to TRBD1 (6 bases). The CDR3 covers 16 residues. Germline assignment: CDR1 WSHSY and CDR2 SAAADI. V was trimmed by 3 bases and J by 6 bases, leaving 17 bases between them. The CDR3 DNA sequence: TGCGCCAGCAGTGACCTAATTACAGGGACGGCCGGGGAGCTGTTTTTT. The encoded protein is CASSDLITGTAGELFF.

This clonotype was counted many times. A much larger clone lies a single base off, so this may be a read error. The rearrangement joins TRBV24-1 to TRBJ1-1; no firm D call. Germline V gene data show CDR1 as KGHDR and CDR2 as SFDVKD. The CDR3 extends over 16 amino acids. In DNA, the CDR3 is TGTGCCACCAGTGCTGGGGATAGTACCAAGAACACTGAAGCTCTCTTT. Its translation: CATSAGDSTKNTEALF.

The chain employs TRBV15 and TRBJ1-3; no firm D call. Between the trimmed V and J ends, which lost 0 bases and 1 base, there was a span of 7 bases. This CDR3 region has 15 residues. CDR1 and CDR2 (germline): LNHNV, YYDKDF (reference sequence). The CDR3 DNA reads TGTGCCACCAGCAGAGATCAAGATTCTGGAAACACCATATATTTT. Translation: CATSRDQDSGNTIYF. The full variable domain, in which reference TRBV15 and TRBJ1-3 provide the parts outside the CDR3, is DAMVIQNPRYQVTQFGKPVTLSCSQTLNHNVMYWYQQKSSQAPKLLFHYYDKDFNNEADTPDNFQSRRPNTSFCFLDIRSPGLGDTAMYLCATSRDQDSGNTIYFGEGSWLTVV.

The rearrangement links TRBV24-1 to TRBJ2-1; 9 bases are shared with TRBD2. The CDR3 extends over 14 amino acids. J was trimmed by 3 bases and V by 11 bases; bases with no gene match: 7. CDR1 and CDR2 (germline): KGHDR, SFDVKD. This chain's CDR3 is CAIRLADFYNEQFF. The CDR3 coding sequence is TGTGCCATAAGACTAGCGGACTTCTACAATGAGCAGTTCTTC.

As concerns this clonotype: The junction and the germline gene differ at one end; a read error may be behind it. This chain connects TRBV10-1 to TRBJ2-7, with 12 bases aligning to TRBD2. This CDR3 has 15 amino acids. Germline values: CDR1 WNHNN, CDR2 SYGVQD (reference sequence). This CDR3 reads CASSASGGAENERYF. The CDR3 DNA follows: TGCGCCAGCAGTGCTAGCGGGGGGGCCGAGAACGAGCGGTACTTC.

The J gene is TRBJ2-3, the V gene TRBV7-3; maybe TRBD2 (6 bases). This CDR3 comprises 14 residues. The V gene lost 2 bases and the J gene lost 7 bases, with 13 bases spanning the gap. Germline lookup yields CDR1 SGHTA and CDR2 FQGTGA. The CDR3 loop is CASSLAGTVYTQYF. The CDR3 DNA reads TGTGCCAGCAGCTTAGCGGGGACGGTATATACGCAGTATTTT.

With respect to this clonotype: An end of the junction does not agree with germline; a read error may underlie this. The chain joins TRBV20-1 to TRBJ2-5, with D possibly matching TRBD2 (7 bases). From germline, CDR1 is DFQATT and CDR2 SNEGSKA (reference sequence). The CDR3 loop spans 16 amino acids. The CDR3 DNA follows: TGCAGCGCTAGGGGGGGTGGACGGACACTCCAAGAGACCCAGTACTTC. It codes for CSARGGGRTLQETQYF.

The sample holds many counts of this clonotype. The genes are TRBV24-1 and TRBJ1-2; D ambiguous. CDR3 length: 12 residues. Germline assignment: CDR1 KGHDR and CDR2 SFDVKD. With 3 bases removed from V and 5 bases from J, the gap between germline ends came to 6 bases. CDR3 in amino acids: CATSDGIYGYTF. CDR3 DNA sequence: TGTGCCACCAGTGATGGGATTTATGGCTACACCTTC.

Concerning this clonotype itself: A much larger clone sits a single nucleotide away, making a read error possible. DNA of the CDR3: TGCGCCAGCAGCCCGGTAGGAAACACGGCATTCCCCTACAATGAGCAGTTCTTC. This gives the protein CASSPVGNTAFPYNEQFF. The rearrangement joins TRBV5-1 to TRBJ2-1; the D is unclear. The germline gives CDR1 SGHRS, CDR2 YFSETQ. V was cut by 4 bases and J by 2 bases, with 22 bases left in between. The CDR3 length is 18 residues. The whole variable domain, remainder taken from reference TRBV5-1 and TRBJ2-1, is KAGVTQTPRYLIKTRGQQVTLSCSPISGHRSVSWYQQTPGQGLQFLFEYFSETQRNKGNFPGRFSGRQFSNSRSEMNVSTLELGDSALYLCASSPVGNTAFPYNEQFFGPGTRLTVL.

The chain has TRBV11-1 and TRBJ1-2, with 8 bases lining up with TRBD1. Looked up from germline, CDR1 is SGHAT and CDR2 is FQDESV (reference sequence). Trimming cost V 1 base and J 8 bases; bases outside gene matches: 15. The CDR3 length is 17 residues. CDR3 bases: TGTGCCAGCAGCTTAGTAGGACAGGGTTGGTCTGCGTTGGGCTACACCTTC. Its translation is CASSLVGQGWSALGYTF.

This clonotype has a count of ten or more. The chain couples TRBV6-1 to TRBJ1-2; D remains ambiguous. V lost 5 bases and J 3 bases, leaving 16 bases between the germline ends. The CDR3 runs to 15 residues. Per the germline V gene, CDR1 is MNHNS and CDR2 is SASEGT. CDR3 sequence (DNA): TGTGCCAGCAGTCCGGACGTCCACGGGGACTATGGCTACACCTTC. As protein: CASSPDVHGDYGYTF.

V gene TRBV11-2 combines with J gene TRBJ2-7; possibly TRBD2 for D (6 bases). This CDR3 region has 16 residues. V lost 1 base, J lost 7 bases, and 20 bases lay in between. Germline-derived CDR1 and CDR2 are SGHAT and FQNNGV. CDR3 region: CASSLVSGANLGEQYF. The CDR3 DNA follows: TGTGCCAGCAGCTTAGTGTCGGGAGCTAACTTGGGGGAGCAGTACTTC.

J is TRBJ1-4 and V is TRBV30; D is unresolved. Germline CDR1 GTSNPN, CDR2 SVGIG (reference sequence). Deletions cut 1 base from V and 7 bases from J, with 19 bases between. CDR3 length: 16 residues. The CDR3 nucleotides are TGTGCCTGGAGTGCGTTCTCGGAGAGAGGCGCTGAAAAACTGTTTTTT. Its translation: CAWSAFSERGAEKLFF.

As to this clonotype: Relative to the germline gene, one junction end is altered; a read error may explain this. V usage is TRBV12-3 or TRBV12-4 and J usage is TRBJ2-7, with TRBD1 identical over 7 bases. The CDR3 runs to 13 residues. DNA of the CDR3: TGTGCCGGCAGCCCGGGACAGATCTACGAGCAGTACTTC. It yields the protein CAGSPGQIYEQYF.

This clonotype was detected only a few times. This sequence may be a read error, since a much larger clone differs from it by one base. The chain employs TRBV5-1 and TRBJ1-2, with unresolved D. Deletions cut 0 bases from V and 7 bases from J, with 13 bases between. Per the germline V gene, CDR1 is SGHRS and CDR2 is YFSETQ. CDR3 size: 14 residues. CDR3 in amino acids: CASSLGLRDGGYTF. Written as DNA, the CDR3 is TGCGCCAGCAGCTTGGGGCTGCGAGACGGTGGCTACACCTTC.

This clonotype appeared many times. The chain uses TRBV29-1 and TRBJ1-2, with D maybe TRBD1 (6 bases). CDR1 is SQVTM, CDR2 ANQGSEA, per germline. The ends were cut back, 1 base at V and 7 bases at J, with 13 bases in the middle. This CDR3 has 13 amino acids. CDR3 amino acids: CSVEGIRGGGYTF. The CDR3, as DNA: TGCAGCGTTGAAGGTATTAGAGGGGGTGGCTACACCTTC.

The V gene is TRBV24-1, the J gene TRBJ2-1, with 11 bases aligning to TRBD1. Looked up from germline, CDR1 is KGHDR and CDR2 is SFDVKD. This CDR3 is 16 amino acids long. V gave up 4 bases and J gave up 6 bases; unmatched junction bases: 7. CDR3 amino acids: CATSDEGQGAGNEQFF. The CDR3 coding sequence is TGTGCCACCAGTGACGAAGGACAGGGGGCGGGCAATGAGCAGTTCTTC.

This clonotype was counted at least ten times. V and J are TRBV6-5 and TRBJ1-5; D may be TRBD1 (6 bases). CDR1 is MNHEY, CDR2 SVGAGI, per germline. Trimming pared 4 bases from V and 6 bases from J, leaving 16 bases between. This CDR3 is built from 15 residues. The chain's CDR3 is CASSSITGKGQPQHF. In DNA, the CDR3 is TGTGCCAGCAGTTCCATCACAGGGAAAGGTCAGCCCCAGCATTTT.

V usage is TRBV20-1 and J usage is TRBJ2-7; D is perhaps TRBD1 (6 bases). Per the germline V gene, CDR1 is DFQATT and CDR2 is SNEGSKA (reference sequence). The CDR3 loop spans 11 amino acids. V lost 5 bases to trimming and J lost 2 bases, with 7 bases between them. The CDR3: CSARDTYEQYF. CDR3 nucleotide sequence: TGCAGTGCTCGGGACACCTACGAGCAGTACTTC.

Concerning this clonotype itself: It may be a read error: a sequence one base away is much more abundant. The chain is built from TRBV5-4 and TRBJ2-1, with D tentatively TRBD2 (6 bases). Germline CDR1 SGHNT, CDR2 YYREEE (reference sequence). The CDR3 is 13 amino acids. The V end was cut by 4 bases, the J end by 12 bases, with 17 bases between. CDR3 sequence (DNA): TGTGCCAGCAGCAAGGGGAGGACGGATGGGCAGTTCTTC. Protein sequence: CASSKGRTDGQFF.

As concerns this clonotype: An end of the junction differs from the germline gene, which may be a read error. V gene TRBV7-7 combines with J gene TRBJ1-1, with D tentatively TRBD1 (5 bases). Germline loops: CDR1 SSHAT, CDR2 FNYEAQ (reference sequence). The CDR3 contains 14 residues. CDR3 sequence (DNA): TGTGCCAGCGGCTTAGAGACAGTCAACACTGAAGCTTTCTTT. Translated, it gives CASGLETVNTEAFF.

This clonotype showed up many times. The rearrangement uses TRBV15 and TRBJ2-7; TRBD1 agrees at 8 bases. V lost 5 bases, J lost 9 bases, and 15 bases stayed unmatched. This CDR3 is 15 amino acids long. Germline V gene lookup returns CDR1 LNHNV and CDR2 YYDKDF (reference sequence). The CDR3 sequence is CATSPDRADVRRQYF. The CDR3 nucleotides read TGTGCCACCAGCCCGGACAGGGCGGACGTACGAAGGCAGTACTTC.